These 23 T cell receptor beta chains were all obtained from the same sample, sequenced in a study of PD-1 blockade in classical Hodgkin lymphoma. Each patient experienced a relapse that followed autologous stem cell transplantation, and brentuximab vedotin exposure varied. Libraries were prepared by immunoSEQ multiplex PCR; TCRdb keeps only in-frame clonotypes and omits some of them. The sample lists roughly 20,000 clones, roughly 73% occurring once. The starting material was peripheral blood mononuclear cells (PBMCs), obtained before the second cycle of nivolumab. The receptors originated from a human donor with classical Hodgkin lymphoma.

The chain joins TRBV29-1 to TRBJ2-3; weak D call: TRBD2 (6 bases). V lost 1 base to trimming and J lost 3 bases, with 14 bases between them. The CDR3 runs to 15 residues. Germline CDR1 SQVTM, CDR2 ANQGSEA. The CDR3 loop reads CSVEVPGDGTDTQYF. In DNA form, the CDR3 reads TGCAGCGTTGAAGTGCCGGGGGACGGGACAGATACGCAGTATTTT.

The table lists this clone with a count of one. This chain links TRBV2 with TRBJ2-2, with D tentatively TRBD2 (5 bases). CDR1 and CDR2 from the germline V gene are SNHLY and FYNNEI. Trimming left V 6 bases short and J 2 bases short, with 10 bases between. The length of the CDR3 is 14 residues. The chain's CDR3 is CASRDTRNTGELFF. Written as DNA, the CDR3 is TGTGCCAGCAGAGACACTAGAAACACCGGGGAGCTGTTTTTT.

The table lists this clone with a few counts. This chain uses TRBV7-9 with TRBJ2-6; possibly TRBD1 for D (6 bases). Germline V gene sequence: CDR1 SEHNR, CDR2 FQNEAQ (reference sequence). The CDR3 spans 16 residues. The germline V and J ends were trimmed by 3 bases and 2 bases, with 11 bases remaining between them. The CDR3 sequence is CASSLSRGPGANVLTF. The CDR3 DNA is TGTGCCAGCAGCTTGTCCAGGGGACCTGGGGCCAACGTCCTGACTTTC.

The V gene is TRBV7-9, the J gene TRBJ2-1; D remains unclear. This CDR3 is built from 14 residues. V was shortened by 5 bases and J by 8 bases, with 16 bases between the two germline ends. Looked up from germline, CDR1 is SEHNR and CDR2 is FQNEAQ (reference sequence). CDR3 coding DNA: TGTGCCAGCAGCCGAGGACGGGTACGGGATGAGCAGTTCTTC. Translation gives CASSRGRVRDEQFF.

This rearrangement joins TRBV19 to TRBJ1-3; D gene unclear. Deletions cut 3 bases from V and 0 bases from J, with 6 bases between. Germline loops: CDR1 LNHDA, CDR2 SQIVND (reference sequence). This CDR3 is built from 14 residues. The CDR3 loop reads CASSMEVSGNTIYF. The CDR3 DNA is TGTGCCAGTAGTATGGAGGTCTCTGGAAACACCATATATTTT.

The chain uses TRBV5-1 and TRBJ2-5; unclear D gene. Deletions cut 5 bases from V and 4 bases from J, with 12 bases between. The V gene's germline CDR1 is SGHRS and CDR2 YFSETQ. The CDR3 has 13 residues. CDR3 loop: CASSGGGLETQYF. DNA of the CDR3: TGCGCCAGCAGTGGCGGCGGTCTAGAGACCCAGTACTTC.

The genes are TRBV19 and TRBJ2-7; the D call may be TRBD1 or TRBD2 (5 bases each). CDR3 length: 15 amino acids. Per germline, CDR1 LNHDA and CDR2 SQIVND (reference sequence). The V gene lost 6 bases and the J gene lost 7 bases, with 22 bases spanning the gap. The CDR3 nucleotides are TGTGCCAGTAGCCCTCGGGACGGAGGACCTTTGGAGCAGTACTTC. Protein: CASSPRDGGPLEQYF.

The gene calls are TRBV10-3 and TRBJ2-5, with D tentatively TRBD1 (7 bases). Trimming stripped 0 bases from V and 5 bases from J, with 16 bases between. Germline V gives CDR1 ENHRY, CDR2 SYGVKD. The CDR3 loop spans 16 amino acids. CDR3 in DNA: TGTGCCATCAGTGAGTCGACTAGAGGGGGCCAGGAGACCCAGTACTTC. The encoded protein is CAISESTRGGQETQYF.

On this clone itself: One junction end disagrees with the germline gene, perhaps due to a read error. This chain connects TRBV6-6 to TRBJ2-2, with a weak D call TRBD1 (5 bases). This CDR3 has 13 residues. Germline V gene sequence: CDR1 MNHNY, CDR2 SVGAGI (reference sequence). The CDR3 sequence is CASNYQGTGELFF. As DNA, the CDR3 is TGTGCCAGCAATTACCAGGGAACGGGGGAGCTGTTTTTT.

J is TRBJ2-1 and V is TRBV4-1; 9 positions match TRBD2. Germline CDR1 reads MGHRA; CDR2 reads YSYEKL. With V trimmed by 0 bases and J by 7 bases, 19 bases remained unmatched. The length of the CDR3 is 20 residues. The CDR3 coding sequence is TGCGCCAGCAGCCAAGATAAAGGAAATAGCGGGAGCTCCCGCTTGAATGAGCAGTTCTTC. This gives the protein CASSQDKGNSGSSRLNEQFF.

This chain uses TRBV19 with TRBJ2-1, with TRBD2 matching 10 bases. This CDR3 is 18 amino acids long. Per the germline V gene, CDR1 is LNHDA and CDR2 is SQIVND (reference sequence). Unmatched junction bases numbered 17, after V lost 6 bases and J lost 6 bases. The CDR3 DNA reads as TGTGCCAGTAGCAGGACAGGGTTTGGCCTAGCGGGAGTCAATGAGCAGTTCTTC. Translation gives CASSRTGFGLAGVNEQFF.

The chain uses TRBV27 and TRBJ1-6; maybe TRBD1 (5 bases). The CDR3 runs to 14 residues. Trimming shortened V by 8 bases and J by 6 bases, and 14 bases separated the two germline ends. The germline V gene has CDR1 MNHEY and CDR2 SMNVEV (reference sequence). The CDR3 region is CASGIVGGNSPLHF. CDR3 sequence (DNA): TGTGCCAGCGGAATAGTCGGGGGTAATTCACCCCTCCACTTT.

The chain employs TRBV5-4 and TRBJ2-2; TRBD2 matches at 15 bases. J was trimmed by 4 bases and V by 4 bases; bases with no gene match: 2. This CDR3 is built from 16 residues. The germline gives CDR1 SGHNT, CDR2 YYREEE (reference sequence). CDR3 loop: CASSPGLAGGTGELFF. CDR3 bases: TGTGCCAGCAGCCCGGGACTAGCGGGAGGCACCGGGGAGCTGTTTTTT.

This clone has only one observation. The chain is built from TRBV10-3 and TRBJ2-1, with a possible D match to TRBD2 (6 bases). Trimming cost V 2 bases and J 8 bases, with 10 bases left between them. Germline V gene sequence: CDR1 ENHRY, CDR2 SYGVKD. CDR3 length: 13 amino acids. DNA for the CDR3: TGTGCCATCAGTGAGAAACTAGCTTATGAGCAGTTCTTC. This codes for CAISEKLAYEQFF.

This clone came up a few times. V usage is TRBV6-6 and J usage is TRBJ1-1; 9 bases are shared with TRBD1. Germline V gene sequence: CDR1 MNHNY, CDR2 SVGAGI (reference sequence). The CDR3 loop spans 16 amino acids. V was pared by 2 bases and J by 6 bases, with 10 bases of the junction left unmatched. CDR3 sequence: CASSYPSLGQGPEAFF. CDR3 nucleotides: TGTGCCAGCAGTTACCCATCGCTGGGACAGGGCCCTGAAGCTTTCTTT.

The chain combines TRBV27 with TRBJ2-5; TRBD2 agrees at 11 bases. The V and J ends lost 3 bases and 4 bases, in that order; junction bases with no gene match: 1. The germline V gene encodes CDR1 MNHEY and CDR2 SMNVEV (reference sequence). This CDR3 contains 14 residues. CDR3 bases: TGTGCCAGCAGTTTTAGCGGGAGGGTAGAGACCCAGTACTTC. Translating it yields CASSFSGRVETQYF.

The V gene is TRBV7-9, the J gene TRBJ2-7; unclear D gene. This CDR3 has 14 residues. CDR1 is SEHNR and CDR2 is FQNEAQ in the germline V gene (reference sequence). V was shortened by 5 bases and J by 7 bases, with 18 bases between the two germline ends. The CDR3, as DNA: TGTGCCAGCAGCCACTTGGGCCAGCGCGAAGAGCAGTACTTC. Its protein is CASSHLGQREEQYF.

V and J are TRBV2 and TRBJ2-1; no clear D. Trimming left V 8 bases short and J 2 bases short, with 7 bases between. The CDR3 has 12 residues. Looked up from germline, CDR1 is SNHLY and CDR2 is FYNNEI. CDR3 nucleotides: TGTGCCAGCGACCTGCCCTACAATGAGCAGTTCTTC. Translated: CASDLPYNEQFF.

The chain recombines TRBV7-6 with TRBJ2-7; 8 bases fit TRBD1. The CDR3 covers 14 residues. Per germline, CDR1 SGHVS and CDR2 FNYEAQ. Trimming took 1 base from V and 2 from J; bases not matched to a gene: 1. CDR3 amino acids: CASSLGTGTYEQYF. The CDR3 region has the DNA TGTGCCAGCAGCTTAGGGACAGGGACCTACGAGCAGTACTTC.

The gene calls are TRBV4-1 and TRBJ2-3; D might be TRBD1 or TRBD2, each matching 5 bases. The CDR3 runs to 13 residues. The V gene lost 1 base and the J gene lost 4 bases, with 6 bases spanning the gap. CDR1 MGHRA and CDR2 YSYEKL come from the germline V gene. The CDR3 nucleotides are TGCGCCAGCAGCCAAGGGGACGCAGATACGCAGTATTTT. It specifies CASSQGDADTQYF.

The chain joins TRBV5-6 to TRBJ2-3, with TRBD2 matching 7 bases. The CDR3 length is 18 residues. CDR1 and CDR2 (germline): SGHDT, YYEEEE. The trim removed 4 bases at V and 0 bases at J, leaving 14 bases unmatched. The CDR3 nucleotides are TGTGCCAGCAGCCGATTGGCCGGGACTATCACTAGCACAGATACGCAGTATTTT. Amino acids: CASSRLAGTITSTDTQYF. The full variable domain, rest sourced from reference TRBV5-6 and TRBJ2-3, is DAGVTQSPTHLIKTRGQQVTLRCSPKSGHDTVSWYQQALGQGPQFIFQYYEEEERQRGNFPDRFSGHQFPNYSSELNVNALLLGDSALYLCASSRLAGTITSTDTQYFGPGTRLTVL.

This rearrangement joins TRBV5-1 to TRBJ2-5; 9 bases line up with TRBD2. V dropped 0 bases and J dropped 5; count of bases not matched to a gene: 2. This CDR3 has 14 amino acids. Per the germline V gene, CDR1 is SGHRS and CDR2 is YFSETQ. The CDR3 DNA is TGCGCCAGCAGCTTGGCTAGCGGGAAGGAGACCCAGTACTTC. Amino acid sequence: CASSLASGKETQYF.

The chain uses TRBV27 and TRBJ2-3; the match to TRBD1 covers 8 bases. This CDR3 has 15 residues. After removal of 5 bases from V and 0 bases from J, the junction contained 4 bases not matched to a gene. CDR1 and CDR2 from the germline V gene are MNHEY and SMNVEV (reference sequence). The CDR3 loop reads CASSHRGASTDTQYF. The CDR3 DNA follows: TGTGCCAGCAGTCACAGGGGGGCTAGCACAGATACGCAGTATTTT.